The next 2 T cell receptor beta chains were all read from a single sample in a study of T cell responses to AZD1222 COVID-19 vaccine. Using immunoSEQ multiplex PCR, the repertoire was profiled, and TCRdb retains in-frame clones only, with some absent. This sample has about 130,000 clones, with roughly 92% found just once. The sequencing used peripheral blood, collected on day 0 of AZD1222 vaccination. The receptors stem from an adult in good health.

This sequence joins TRBV18 and TRBJ1-1; 7 nucleotides align to TRBD1. Germline CDR1 is KGHSH and CDR2 is LQKENI. Trimming took 3 bases from V and 4 from J; bases not matched to a gene: 2. The CDR3 is 13 amino acids. CDR3 nucleotides: TGTGCCAGCTCACCTCCAGGGGGCACTGAAGCTTTCTTT. Protein product: CASSPPGGTEAFF.

The chain couples TRBV29-1 to TRBJ1-2; the match to TRBD1 covers 7 bases. CDR1 is SQVTM and CDR2 is ANQGSEA in the germline V gene. The length of the CDR3 is 16 residues. J lost 5 bases, V lost 5 bases, and 17 bases had no gene match. DNA of the CDR3: TGCAGCGTTTTAACGCCGGGAACAGGGGCCACATATGGCTACACCTTC. Its translation: CSVLTPGTGATYGYTF.